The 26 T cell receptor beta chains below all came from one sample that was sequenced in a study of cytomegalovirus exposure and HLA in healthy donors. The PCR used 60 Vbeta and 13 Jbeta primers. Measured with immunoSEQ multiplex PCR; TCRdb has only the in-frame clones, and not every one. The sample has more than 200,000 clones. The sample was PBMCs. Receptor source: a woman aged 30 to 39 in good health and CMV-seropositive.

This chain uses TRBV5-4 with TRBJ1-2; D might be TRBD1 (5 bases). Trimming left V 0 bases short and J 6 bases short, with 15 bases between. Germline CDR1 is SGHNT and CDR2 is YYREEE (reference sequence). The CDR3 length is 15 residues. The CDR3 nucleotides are TGTGCCAGCAGCTTGGATCCGGGGGAGTGGAATGGCTACACCTTC. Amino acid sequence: CASSLDPGEWNGYTF.

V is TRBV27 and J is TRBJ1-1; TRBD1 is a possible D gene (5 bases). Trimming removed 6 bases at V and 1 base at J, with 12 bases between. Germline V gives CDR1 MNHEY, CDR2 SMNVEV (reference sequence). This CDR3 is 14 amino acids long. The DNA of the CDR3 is TGTGCCAGCAGGACCGTCGGGGGGAACACTGAAGCTTTCTTT. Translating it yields CASRTVGGNTEAFF.

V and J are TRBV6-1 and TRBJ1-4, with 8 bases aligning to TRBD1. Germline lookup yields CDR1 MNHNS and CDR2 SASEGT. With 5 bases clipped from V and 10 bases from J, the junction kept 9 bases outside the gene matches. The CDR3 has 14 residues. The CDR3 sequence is CASSLDRATGKLFF. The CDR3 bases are TGTGCCAGCAGTCTGGACAGGGCGACCGGAAAACTGTTTTTT.

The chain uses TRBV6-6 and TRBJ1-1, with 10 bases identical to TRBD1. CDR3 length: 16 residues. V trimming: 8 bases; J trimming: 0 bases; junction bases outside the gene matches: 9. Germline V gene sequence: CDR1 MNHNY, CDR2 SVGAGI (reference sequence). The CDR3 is CASLGQGPKMNTEAFF. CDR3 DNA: TGTGCCAGCCTGGGACAGGGGCCGAAAATGAACACTGAAGCTTTCTTT.

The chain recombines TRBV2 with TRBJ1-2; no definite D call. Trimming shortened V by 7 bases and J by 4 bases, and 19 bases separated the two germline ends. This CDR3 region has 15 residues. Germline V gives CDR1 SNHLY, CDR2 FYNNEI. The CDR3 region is CASTPKSGLGYGYTF. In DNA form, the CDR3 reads TGTGCCAGCACCCCGAAGTCTGGGCTGGGCTATGGCTACACCTTC.

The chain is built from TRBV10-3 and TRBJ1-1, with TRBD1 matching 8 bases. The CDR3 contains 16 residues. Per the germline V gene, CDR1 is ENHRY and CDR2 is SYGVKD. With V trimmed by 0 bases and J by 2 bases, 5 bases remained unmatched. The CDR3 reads CAISESLGQGNTEAFF. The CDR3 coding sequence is TGTGCCATCAGTGAGTCATTAGGACAGGGAAACACTGAAGCTTTCTTT.

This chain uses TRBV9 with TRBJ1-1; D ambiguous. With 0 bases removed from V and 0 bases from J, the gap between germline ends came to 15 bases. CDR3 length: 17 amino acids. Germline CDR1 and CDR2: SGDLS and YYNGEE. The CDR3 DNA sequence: TGTGCCAGCAGCGTAGCTCAGCCCGTAGACATGAACACTGAAGCTTTCTTT. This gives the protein CASSVAQPVDMNTEAFF. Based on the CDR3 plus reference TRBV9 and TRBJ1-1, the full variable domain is DSGVTQTPKHLITATGQRVTLRCSPRSGDLSVYWYQQSLDQGLQFLIQYYNGEERAKGNILERFSAQQFPDLHSELNLSSLELGDSALYFCASSVAQPVDMNTEAFFGQGTRLTVV.

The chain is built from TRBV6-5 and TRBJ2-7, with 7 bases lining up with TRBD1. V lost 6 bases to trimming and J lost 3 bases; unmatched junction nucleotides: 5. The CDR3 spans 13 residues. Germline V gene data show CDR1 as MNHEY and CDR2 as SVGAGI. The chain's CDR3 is CASRQGQNYEQYF. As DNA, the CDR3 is TGTGCCAGCAGGCAGGGACAGAACTACGAGCAGTACTTC.

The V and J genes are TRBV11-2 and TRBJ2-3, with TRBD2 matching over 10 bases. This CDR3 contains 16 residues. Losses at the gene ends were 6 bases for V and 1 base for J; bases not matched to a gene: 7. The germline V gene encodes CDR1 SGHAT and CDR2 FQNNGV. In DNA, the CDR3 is TGTGCCAGCAGTTCATCCGGGACTAGCGGCACAGATACGCAGTATTTT. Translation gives CASSSSGTSGTDTQYF.

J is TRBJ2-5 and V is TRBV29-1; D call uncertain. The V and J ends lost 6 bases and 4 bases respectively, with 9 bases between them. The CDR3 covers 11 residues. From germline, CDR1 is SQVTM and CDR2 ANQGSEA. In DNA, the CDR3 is TGCAGCGTATCTCGTTCAGAGACCCAGTACTTC. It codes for CSVSRSETQYF.

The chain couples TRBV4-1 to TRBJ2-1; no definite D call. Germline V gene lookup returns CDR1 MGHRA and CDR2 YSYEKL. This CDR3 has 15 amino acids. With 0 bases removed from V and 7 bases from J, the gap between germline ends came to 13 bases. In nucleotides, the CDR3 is TGCGCCAGCAGCCAAGAACCAGTCCCAACGAATGAGCAGTTCTTC. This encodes CASSQEPVPTNEQFF.

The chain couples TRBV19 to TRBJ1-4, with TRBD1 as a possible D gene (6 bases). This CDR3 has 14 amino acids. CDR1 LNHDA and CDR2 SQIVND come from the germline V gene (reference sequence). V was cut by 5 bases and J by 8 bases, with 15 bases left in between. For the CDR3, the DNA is TGTGCCAGTAGTCCCACCGGCAGGGGCGAAAAACTGTTTTTT. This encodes CASSPTGRGEKLFF.

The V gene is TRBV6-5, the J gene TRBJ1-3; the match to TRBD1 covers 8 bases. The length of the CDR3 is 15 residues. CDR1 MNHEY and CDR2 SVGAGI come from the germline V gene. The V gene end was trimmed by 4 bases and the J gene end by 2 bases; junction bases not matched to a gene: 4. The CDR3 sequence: CASSLQGDAGNTIYF. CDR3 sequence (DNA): TGTGCCAGCAGTTTACAGGGGGATGCTGGAAACACCATATATTTT.

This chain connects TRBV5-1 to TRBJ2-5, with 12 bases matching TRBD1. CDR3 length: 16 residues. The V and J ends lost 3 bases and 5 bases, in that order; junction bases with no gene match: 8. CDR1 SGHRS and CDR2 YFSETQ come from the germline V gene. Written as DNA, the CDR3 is TGCGCCAGCAGCTCGGGGGACAGGGGGCTTAGGGAGACCCAGTACTTC. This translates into CASSSGDRGLRETQYF.

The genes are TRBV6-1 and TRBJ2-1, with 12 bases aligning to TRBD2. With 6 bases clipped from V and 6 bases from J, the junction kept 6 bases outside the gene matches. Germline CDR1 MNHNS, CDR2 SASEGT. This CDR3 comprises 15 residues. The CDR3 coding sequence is TGTGCCAGCAGGACGGGACTAGCGGGTGCCAATGAGCAGTTCTTC. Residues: CASRTGLAGANEQFF.

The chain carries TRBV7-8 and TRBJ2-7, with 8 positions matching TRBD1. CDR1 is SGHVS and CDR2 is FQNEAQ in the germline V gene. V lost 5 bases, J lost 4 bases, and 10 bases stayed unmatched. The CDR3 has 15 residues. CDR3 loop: CASSSWTGNPYEQYF. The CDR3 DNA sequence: TGTGCCAGCAGCAGCTGGACAGGGAATCCTTACGAGCAGTACTTC.

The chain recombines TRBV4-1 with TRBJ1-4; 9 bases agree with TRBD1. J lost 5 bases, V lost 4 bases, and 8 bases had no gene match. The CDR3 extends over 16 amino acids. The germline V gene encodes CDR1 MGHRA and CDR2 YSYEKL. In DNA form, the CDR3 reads TGCGCCAGCAGCCTCCCTCCGGGACAGGGAAATGAAAAACTGTTTTTT. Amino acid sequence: CASSLPPGQGNEKLFF.

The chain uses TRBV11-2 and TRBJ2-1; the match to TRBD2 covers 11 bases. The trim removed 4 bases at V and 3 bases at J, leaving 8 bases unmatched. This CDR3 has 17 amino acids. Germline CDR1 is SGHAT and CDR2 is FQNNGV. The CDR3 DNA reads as TGTGCCAGCAGCTCCTTTACTAGCGGGAGCATCTACAATGAGCAGTTCTTC. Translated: CASSSFTSGSIYNEQFF.

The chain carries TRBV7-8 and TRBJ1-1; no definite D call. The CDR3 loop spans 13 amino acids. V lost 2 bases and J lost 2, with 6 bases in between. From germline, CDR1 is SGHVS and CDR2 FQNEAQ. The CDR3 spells CASSLLVNTEAFF. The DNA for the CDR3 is TGTGCCAGCAGCTTACTAGTAAACACTGAAGCTTTCTTT.

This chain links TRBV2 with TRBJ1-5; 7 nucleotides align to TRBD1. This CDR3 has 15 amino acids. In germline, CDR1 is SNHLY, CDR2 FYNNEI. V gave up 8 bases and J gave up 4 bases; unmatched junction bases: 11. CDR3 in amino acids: CASSGTALRNQPQHF. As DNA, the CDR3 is TGTGCCAGCTCGGGGACAGCCTTGAGAAATCAGCCCCAGCATTTT.

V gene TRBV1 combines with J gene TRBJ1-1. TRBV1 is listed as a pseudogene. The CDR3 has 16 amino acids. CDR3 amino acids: CTSSQERRLLNTEAFF. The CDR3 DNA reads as TGCACCAGCAGCCAAGAACGCAGACTGTTGAACACTGAAGCTTTCTTT.

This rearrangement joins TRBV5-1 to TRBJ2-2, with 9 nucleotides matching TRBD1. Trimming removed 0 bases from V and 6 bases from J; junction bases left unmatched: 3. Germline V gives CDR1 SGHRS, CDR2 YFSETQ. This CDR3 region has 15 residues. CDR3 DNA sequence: TGCGCCAGCAGCTTGGTGGGACAGGGTTCCGGGGAGCTGTTTTTT. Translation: CASSLVGQGSGELFF.

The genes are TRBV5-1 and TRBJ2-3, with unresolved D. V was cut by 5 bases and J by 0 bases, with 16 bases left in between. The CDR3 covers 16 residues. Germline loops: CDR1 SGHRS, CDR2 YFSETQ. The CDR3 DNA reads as TGCGCCAGCAGGCAGGTACCGGCTTTTAGCACAGATACGCAGTATTTT. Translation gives CASRQVPAFSTDTQYF. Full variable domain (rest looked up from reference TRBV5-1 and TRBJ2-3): KAGVTQTPRYLIKTRGQQVTLSCSPISGHRSVSWYQQTPGQGLQFLFEYFSETQRNKGNFPGRFSGRQFSNSRSEMNVSTLELGDSALYLCASRQVPAFSTDTQYFGPGTRLTVL.

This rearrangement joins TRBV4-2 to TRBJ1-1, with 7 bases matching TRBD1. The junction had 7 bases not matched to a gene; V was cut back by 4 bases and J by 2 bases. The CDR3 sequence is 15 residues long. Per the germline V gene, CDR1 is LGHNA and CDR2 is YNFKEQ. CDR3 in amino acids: CASSRSGTANTEAFF. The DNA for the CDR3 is TGTGCCAGCAGCCGTTCCGGGACAGCAAACACTGAAGCTTTCTTT.

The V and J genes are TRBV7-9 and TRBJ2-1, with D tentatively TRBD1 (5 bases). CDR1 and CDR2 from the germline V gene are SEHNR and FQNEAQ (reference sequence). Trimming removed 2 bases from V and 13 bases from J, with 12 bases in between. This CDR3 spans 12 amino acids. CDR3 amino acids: CASSLRGGEQFF. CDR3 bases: TGTGCCAGCAGCTTAAGGGGTGGAGAACAGTTCTTC. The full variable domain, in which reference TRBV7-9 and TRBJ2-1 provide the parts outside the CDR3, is DTGVSQNPRHKITKRGQNVTFRCDPISEHNRLYWYRQTLGQGPEFLTYFQNEAQLEKSRLLSDRFSAERPKGSFSTLEIQRTEQGDSAMYLCASSLRGGEQFFGPGTRLTVL.

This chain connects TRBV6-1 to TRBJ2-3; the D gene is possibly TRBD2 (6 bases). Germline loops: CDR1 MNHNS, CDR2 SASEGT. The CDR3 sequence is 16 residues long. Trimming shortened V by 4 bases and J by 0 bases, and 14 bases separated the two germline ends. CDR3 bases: TGTGCCAGCAGTGCCGTCCGGGAGTTGAGCACAGATACGCAGTATTTT. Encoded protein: CASSAVRELSTDTQYF.